This TCR beta chain was retrieved from a study of early stage breast cancer tumors. Study context: Among some twelve ER+/PR+/HER2- tumors, eight were ductal, four lobular.

Using immunoSEQ multiplex PCR, the repertoire was profiled, and TCRdb retains in-frame clones only, with some absent. Among over 40,000 clones listed, roughly 78% were seen once. Only a few counts were recorded for this clone. Germline assignment: CDR1 SNHLY and CDR2 FYNNEI. The CDR3 is 12 amino acids. V was clipped by 5 bases and J by 8 bases, with 10 bases between them. Sequencing used blood. The receptor comes from a person aged 35-55 years with breast cancer. This chain joins TRBV2 and TRBJ2-1; no reliable D call. The DNA for the CDR3 is TGTGCCAGCAGTCTCTCCGGCTATGAGCAGTTCTTC. It specifies CASSLSGYEQFF.